This entry lists 21 T cell receptor beta chains sequenced from one sample in a study of T-cell reconstitution after alpha-beta-depleted transplantation in children (dated by TCRdb to 2016 to 2017). The library was made by PCR. The instrument given in TCRdb is Illumina HiSeq 2500. To normalize quantification of the TCRbeta repertoire, the TCR libraries were built with molecular barcoding that relied on unique molecular identifiers. TCRdb took the public reads, trimmed them with fastp at Q25, ran MiXCR for clone calling and kept in-frame beta chains. Each record represents a unique CDR3 protein, reported with the most common genes and DNA among its rows. The sample table holds a few hundred thousand distinct CDR3 sequences, of which more than 8% were seen once. The ten largest account for around a tenth of the sample. The sample here was PBMCs from the stem cell graft donor, taken from the stem cell graft. The receptors come from a human donor who donated a stem cell graft to a child with SCID.

This clonotype was detected a few times. The chain recombines TRBV18 with TRBJ1-5; TRBD1 agrees at 8 bases. The trim removed 3 bases at V and 7 bases at J, leaving 11 bases unmatched. Germline V gives CDR1 KGHSH, CDR2 LQKENI. The CDR3 consists of 16 residues. DNA of the CDR3: TGTGCCAGCTCACCCTATACTCAGGGGGCAGGGCAGCCCCAGCATTTT. Its protein product is CASSPYTQGAGQPQHF. The full variable domain, rest sourced from reference TRBV18 and TRBJ1-5, is NAGVMQNPRHLVRRRGQEARLRCSPMKGHSHVYWYRQLPEEGLKFMVYLQKENIIDESGMPKERFSAEFPKEGPSILRIQQVVRGDSAAYFCASSPYTQGAGQPQHFGDGTRLSIL.

This chain joins TRBV12-3 or TRBV12-4 and TRBJ1-4; TRBD1 agrees at 7 bases. This CDR3 is 14 amino acids long. J was trimmed by 8 bases and V by 2 bases; bases with no gene match: 5. Here the CDR3 DNA reads TGTGCCAGCAGTTTAAGACAGGGTAAAGAAAAACTGTTTTTT. Encoded protein: CASSLRQGKEKLFF.

V usage is TRBV20-1 and J usage is TRBJ1-6; D is possibly TRBD1 (5 bases). Trimming pared 5 bases from V and 7 bases from J, leaving 6 bases between. This CDR3 is 11 amino acids long. CDR1 DFQATT and CDR2 SNEGSKA come from the germline V gene (reference sequence). CDR3 DNA: TGCAGTGCTCGACAGAATTCACCCCTCCACTTT. Translation: CSARQNSPLHF.

In this sample, this clonotype turned up a few times. The V gene is TRBV27, the J gene TRBJ2-7, with no clear D. This CDR3 has 13 amino acids. CDR1 is MNHEY, CDR2 SMNVEV, per germline (reference sequence). V lost 2 bases and J lost 2, with 7 bases in between. This chain's CDR3 is CASSLRATYEQYF. The CDR3 DNA sequence: TGTGCCAGCAGTTTAAGGGCGACCTACGAGCAGTACTTC.

This clonotype was seen a few times. The CDR3 bases are TGTGCCAGCAGCCAATCGGGACTAGCAGTAGCCAAAAACATTCAGTACTTC. The encoded protein is CASSQSGLAVAKNIQYF. This chain connects TRBV3-1 to TRBJ2-4, with 9 nucleotides matching TRBD2. The CDR3 totals 17 residues. CDR1 is LGHDT, CDR2 YNNKEL, per germline (reference sequence). V trimming: 2 bases; J trimming: 0 bases; junction bases outside the gene matches: 5.

This clonotype was recorded a few times. The chain combines TRBV12-3 or TRBV12-4 with TRBJ1-1, with TRBD1 as a possible D gene (6 bases). Trimming removed 5 bases at V and 1 base at J, with 11 bases between. The CDR3 contains 14 residues. The CDR3 region is CASSKTGRNTEAFF. The CDR3 coding sequence is TGTGCCAGCAGTAAAACAGGGAGGAACACTGAAGCTTTCTTT.

This clonotype has just a few counts. The J gene is TRBJ2-2, the V gene TRBV12-5; the D is unclear. The V end lost 4 bases, the J end lost 2 bases, and 8 bases lay between the germline ends. The CDR3 has 14 residues. The V gene's germline CDR1 is LGHNT and CDR2 FRNRAP. The CDR3 region is CASGWLGNTGELFF. The CDR3 nucleotides are TGTGCTAGTGGTTGGCTAGGAAACACCGGGGAGCTGTTTTTT.

The chain combines TRBV13 with TRBJ1-1; D gene uncertain. CDR1 and CDR2 (germline): PRHDT, FYEKMQ (reference sequence). V was shortened by 4 bases and J by 3 bases, with 12 bases between the two germline ends. This CDR3 region has 14 residues. This CDR3 is CASSYPGRYTEAFF. CDR3 bases: TGTGCCAGCAGCTACCCCGGACGGTACACTGAAGCTTTCTTT.

At least ten counts were recorded for this clonotype. CDR3 region: CSARDLDSTDTQYF. The CDR3 bases are TGCAGTGCTAGAGATCTGGACAGCACAGATACGCAGTATTTT. The chain combines TRBV20-1 with TRBJ2-3; D ambiguous. The CDR3 totals 14 residues. Germline values: CDR1 DFQATT, CDR2 SNEGSKA (reference sequence). V was shortened by 0 bases and J by 0 bases, with 7 bases between the two germline ends.

The CDR3 nucleotides are TGTGCCACCAGTAGGGTCAAGAACACTGAAGCTTTCTTT. Residues: CATSRVKNTEAFF. The chain has TRBV24-1 and TRBJ1-1, with unresolved D. This CDR3 has 13 residues. V lost 6 bases and J lost 1, with 8 bases in between. Germline V gene sequence: CDR1 KGHDR, CDR2 SFDVKD.

In its sample, this clonotype was seen many times. This chain links TRBV24-1 with TRBJ2-1; D unresolved. This CDR3 region has 12 residues. The germline gives CDR1 KGHDR, CDR2 SFDVKD. V dropped 4 bases and J dropped 9 bases, with 9 bases sitting between them. The CDR3 nucleotides read TGTGCCACCAGTGACCGGACGAGTGAGCAGTTCTTC. Translation gives CATSDRTSEQFF.

This chain connects TRBV20-1 to TRBJ2-1; 11 bases map to TRBD2. This CDR3 region has 15 residues. Per the germline V gene, CDR1 is DFQATT and CDR2 is SNEGSKA (reference sequence). With V trimmed by 6 bases and J by 5 bases, 9 bases remained unmatched. CDR3 region: CSATGTSGTNNEQFF. In nucleotides, the CDR3 is TGCAGTGCAACCGGGACTAGCGGTACAAACAATGAGCAGTTCTTC.

This clonotype was recorded many times. The V call is TRBV3-1, the J call TRBJ2-7, with a tentative D call TRBD1 (6 bases). V was shortened by 4 bases and J by 0 bases, with 16 bases between the two germline ends. Germline loops: CDR1 LGHDT, CDR2 YNNKEL (reference sequence). The CDR3 loop spans 16 amino acids. The DNA of the CDR3 is TGTGCCAGCAGCCCGAACGGACAGTGGAGCTCCTACGAGCAGTACTTC. This codes for CASSPNGQWSSYEQYF.

This clonotype showed up just a few times. This rearrangement joins TRBV12-3 or TRBV12-4 to TRBJ2-7, with unresolved D. CDR3 length: 16 amino acids. V was shortened by 1 base and J by 0 bases, with 13 bases between the two germline ends. CDR3 sequence reads: CASSLGWTVSSYEQYF. The CDR3 nucleotides read TGTGCCAGCAGTTTAGGCTGGACGGTGAGCTCCTACGAGCAGTACTTC.

This clonotype came up many times. V and J are TRBV7-2 and TRBJ2-1, with D perhaps TRBD1 (5 bases). This CDR3 has 14 amino acids. Germline CDR1 SGHTA, CDR2 FQGNSA. With 1 base removed from V and 6 bases from J, the gap between germline ends came to 10 bases. CDR3 nucleotide sequence: TGTGCCAGCAGCTTAGGAGCAGGGTTCAATGAGCAGTTCTTC. Its protein product is CASSLGAGFNEQFF.

This clonotype was observed a handful of times. V usage is TRBV20-1 and J usage is TRBJ1-1; D perhaps matches TRBD1 (6 bases). The CDR3 length is 15 residues. Trimming removed 0 bases at V and 6 bases at J, with 17 bases between. Germline loops: CDR1 DFQATT, CDR2 SNEGSKA (reference sequence). CDR3 sequence reads: CSARDPMGAQAEAFF. CDR3 DNA sequence: TGCAGTGCTAGAGATCCGATGGGGGCCCAAGCTGAAGCTTTCTTT.

J is TRBJ2-1 and V is TRBV5-4; D is perhaps TRBD2 (6 bases). V was clipped by 0 bases and J by 4 bases, with 14 bases between them. CDR1 and CDR2 (germline): SGHNT, YYREEE (reference sequence). This CDR3 is 16 amino acids long. The CDR3, as DNA: TGTGCCAGCAGCTTGGAATGGGCGGGGAATTACAATGAGCAGTTCTTC. Encoded protein: CASSLEWAGNYNEQFF.

This clonotype was seen more than once but under ten times. The genes are TRBV2 and TRBJ1-2; D is perhaps TRBD1 (6 bases). There are 15 residues in the CDR3. Germline-derived CDR1 and CDR2 are SNHLY and FYNNEI. V was shortened by 3 bases and J by 7 bases, with 18 bases between the two germline ends. This CDR3 is CASSDEAQWGAGYTF. CDR3 sequence (DNA): TGTGCCAGCAGTGATGAGGCCCAGTGGGGGGCTGGCTACACCTTC.

This clonotype has a handful of counts. The chain links TRBV20-1 to TRBJ2-1, with 9 bases that match TRBD2. The CDR3 runs to 14 residues. The ends lost 2 bases at V and 8 bases at J; junction bases unmatched: 7. The germline V gene encodes CDR1 DFQATT and CDR2 SNEGSKA (reference sequence). Here the CDR3 reads CSARLAGRDYEQFF. The CDR3 DNA reads as TGCAGTGCTAGACTAGCGGGGAGAGACTATGAGCAGTTCTTC.

This clonotype was recorded a few times. This chain links TRBV5-1 with TRBJ2-2; possibly TRBD1 or TRBD2 for D (5 bases each). The CDR3 covers 15 residues. The ends were cut back, 4 bases at V and 2 bases at J, with 12 bases in the middle. CDR1 and CDR2 from the germline V gene are SGHRS and YFSETQ. CDR3 in amino acids: CASSPGTQNTGELFF. The CDR3, as DNA: TGCGCCAGCAGCCCGGGGACGCAAAACACCGGGGAGCTGTTTTTT. The entire variable domain, with the rest obtained from reference TRBV5-1 and TRBJ2-2, is as follows: KAGVTQTPRYLIKTRGQQVTLSCSPISGHRSVSWYQQTPGQGLQFLFEYFSETQRNKGNFPGRFSGRQFSNSRSEMNVSTLELGDSALYLCASSPGTQNTGELFFGEGSRLTVL.

Only a few counts were recorded for this clonotype. The chain combines TRBV10-3 with TRBJ2-3, with 10 bases matching TRBD2. In germline, CDR1 is ENHRY, CDR2 SYGVKD. The CDR3 consists of 14 residues. The V segment lost 7 bases and the J segment 0 bases; nucleotides outside the gene matches: 1. CDR3 in amino acids: CAINSGGSTDTQYF. As DNA, the CDR3 is TGTGCCATCAATAGCGGGGGGAGCACAGATACGCAGTATTTT.